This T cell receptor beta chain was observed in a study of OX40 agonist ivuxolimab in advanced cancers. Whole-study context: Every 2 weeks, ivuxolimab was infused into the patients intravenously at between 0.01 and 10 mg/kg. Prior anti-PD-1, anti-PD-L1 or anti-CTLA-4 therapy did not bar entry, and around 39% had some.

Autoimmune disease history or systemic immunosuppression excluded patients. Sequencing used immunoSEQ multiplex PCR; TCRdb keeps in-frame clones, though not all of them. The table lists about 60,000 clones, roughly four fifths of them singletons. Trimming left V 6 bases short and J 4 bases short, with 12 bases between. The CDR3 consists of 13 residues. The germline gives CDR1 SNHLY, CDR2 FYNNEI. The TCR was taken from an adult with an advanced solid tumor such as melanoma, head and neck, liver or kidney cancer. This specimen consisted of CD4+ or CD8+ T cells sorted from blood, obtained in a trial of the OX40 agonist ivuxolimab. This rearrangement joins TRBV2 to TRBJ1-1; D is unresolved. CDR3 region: CASSPDKPTEAFF. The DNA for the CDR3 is TGTGCCAGCAGCCCCGACAAGCCCACTGAAGCTTTCTTT.